The present T cell receptor beta chain was sequenced within a study of cytomegalovirus exposure and HLA in healthy donors. In germline, CDR1 is MGHRA, CDR2 YSYEKL. The CDR3 sequence is 18 residues long. Trimming removed 1 base from V and 0 bases from J; junction bases left unmatched: 11. The PCR was carried out with 60 Vbeta primers and 13 Jbeta primers. Assay used: immunoSEQ multiplex PCR; TCRdb lists only in-frame clones, some missing. Here the sample table reports approximately 190,000 clones. J is TRBJ1-1 and V is TRBV4-1; 7 bases are shared with TRBD1. Sequenced: PBMCs. This receptor was taken from a boy between 5 and 17 years old in good health and CMV-seronegative. The CDR3 loop is CASSQVGVDRTMNTEAFF. CDR3 DNA: TGCGCCAGCAGCCAAGTAGGGGTGGACAGGACCATGAACACTGAAGCTTTCTTT.